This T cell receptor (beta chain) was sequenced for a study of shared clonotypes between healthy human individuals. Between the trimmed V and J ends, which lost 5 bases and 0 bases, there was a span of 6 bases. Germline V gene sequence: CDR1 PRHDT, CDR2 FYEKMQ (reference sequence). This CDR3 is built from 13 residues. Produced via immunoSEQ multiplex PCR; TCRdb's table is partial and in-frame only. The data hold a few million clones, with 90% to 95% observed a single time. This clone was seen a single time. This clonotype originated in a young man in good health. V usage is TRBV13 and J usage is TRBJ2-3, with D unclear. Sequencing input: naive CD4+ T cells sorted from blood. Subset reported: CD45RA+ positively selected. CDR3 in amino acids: CASSHISTDTQYF. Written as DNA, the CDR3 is TGTGCCAGCAGCCACATAAGCACAGATACGCAGTATTTT.